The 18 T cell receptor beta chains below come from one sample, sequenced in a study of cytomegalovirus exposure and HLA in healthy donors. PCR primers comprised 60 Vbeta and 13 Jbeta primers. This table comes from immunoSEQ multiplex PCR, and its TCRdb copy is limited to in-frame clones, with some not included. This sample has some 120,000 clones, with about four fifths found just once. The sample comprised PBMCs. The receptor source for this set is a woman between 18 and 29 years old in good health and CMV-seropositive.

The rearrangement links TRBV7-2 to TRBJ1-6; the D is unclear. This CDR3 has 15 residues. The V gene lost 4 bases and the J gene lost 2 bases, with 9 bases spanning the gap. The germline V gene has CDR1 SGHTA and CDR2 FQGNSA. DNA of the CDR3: TGTGCCAGCAGCTCGGCGGTAACCTATAATTCACCCCTCCACTTT. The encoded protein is CASSSAVTYNSPLHF. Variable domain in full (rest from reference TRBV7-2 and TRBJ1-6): GAGVSQSPSNKVTEKGKDVELRCDPISGHTALYWYRQSLGQGLEFLIYFQGNSAPDKSGLPSDRFSAERTGGSVSTLTIQRTQQEDSAVYLCASSSAVTYNSPLHFGNGTRLTVT.

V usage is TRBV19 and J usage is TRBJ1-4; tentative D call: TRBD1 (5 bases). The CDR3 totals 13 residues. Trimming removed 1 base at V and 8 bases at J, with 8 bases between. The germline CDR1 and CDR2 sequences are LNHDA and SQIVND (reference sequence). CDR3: CASSIAGYEKLFF. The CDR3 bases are TGTGCCAGTAGTATAGCAGGGTACGAAAAACTGTTTTTT.

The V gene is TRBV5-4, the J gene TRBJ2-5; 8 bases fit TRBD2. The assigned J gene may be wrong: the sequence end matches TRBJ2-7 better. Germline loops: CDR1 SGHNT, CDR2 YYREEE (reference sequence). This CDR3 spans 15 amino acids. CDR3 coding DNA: TGTGCCAGCAGCTTGGCCTTGGGACTAGGGTACGAGCAGTACTTC. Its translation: CASSLALGLGYEQYF.

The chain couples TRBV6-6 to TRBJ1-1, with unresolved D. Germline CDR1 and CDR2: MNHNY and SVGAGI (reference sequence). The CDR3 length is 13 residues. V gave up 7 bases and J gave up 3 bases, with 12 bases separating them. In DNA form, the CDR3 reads TGTGCCAGCACTTCGTCGCTACACACTGAAGCTTTCTTT. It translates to CASTSSLHTEAFF.

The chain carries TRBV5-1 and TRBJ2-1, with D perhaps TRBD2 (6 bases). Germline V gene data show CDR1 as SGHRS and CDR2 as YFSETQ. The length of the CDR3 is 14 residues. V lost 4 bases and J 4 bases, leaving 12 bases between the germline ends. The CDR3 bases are TGCGCCAGCAGCGGACCGGGACTTTACAATGAGCAGTTCTTC. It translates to CASSGPGLYNEQFF. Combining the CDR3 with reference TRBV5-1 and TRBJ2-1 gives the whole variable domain KAGVTQTPRYLIKTRGQQVTLSCSPISGHRSVSWYQQTPGQGLQFLFEYFSETQRNKGNFPGRFSGRQFSNSRSEMNVSTLELGDSALYLCASSGPGLYNEQFFGPGTRLTVL.

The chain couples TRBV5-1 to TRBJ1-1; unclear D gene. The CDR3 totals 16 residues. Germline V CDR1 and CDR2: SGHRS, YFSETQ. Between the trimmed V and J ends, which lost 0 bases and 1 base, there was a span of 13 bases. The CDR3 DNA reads TGCGCCAGCAGCTTGGCCCAAGTGACAACGAACACTGAAGCTTTCTTT. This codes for CASSLAQVTTNTEAFF.

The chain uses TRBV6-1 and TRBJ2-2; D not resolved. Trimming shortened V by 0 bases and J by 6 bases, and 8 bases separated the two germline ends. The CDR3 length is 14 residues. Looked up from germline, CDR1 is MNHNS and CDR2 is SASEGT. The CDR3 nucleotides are TGTGCCAGCAGTGAAGCGTTCCTGTCCGGGGAGCTGTTTTTT. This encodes CASSEAFLSGELFF.

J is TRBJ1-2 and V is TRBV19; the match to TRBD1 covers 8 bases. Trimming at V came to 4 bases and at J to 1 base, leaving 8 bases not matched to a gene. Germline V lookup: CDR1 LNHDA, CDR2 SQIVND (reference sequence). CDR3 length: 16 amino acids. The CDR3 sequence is CASSNRGGGFNYGYTF. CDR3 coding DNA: TGTGCCAGTAGTAACAGGGGGGGAGGCTTTAACTATGGCTACACCTTC.

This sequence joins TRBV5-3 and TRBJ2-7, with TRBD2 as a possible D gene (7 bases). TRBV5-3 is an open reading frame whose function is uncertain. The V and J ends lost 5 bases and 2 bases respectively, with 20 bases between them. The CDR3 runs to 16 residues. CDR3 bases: TGTGCCAGAAGTTATGGGGGGGGACACCTTACCTACGAGCAGTACTTC. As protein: CARSYGGGHLTYEQYF.

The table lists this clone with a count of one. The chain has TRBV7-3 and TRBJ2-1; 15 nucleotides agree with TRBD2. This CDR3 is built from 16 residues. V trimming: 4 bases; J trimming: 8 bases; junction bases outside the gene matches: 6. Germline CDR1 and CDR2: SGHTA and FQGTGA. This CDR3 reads CASSSGLAGGFDEQFF. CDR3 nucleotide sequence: TGTGCCAGCAGCTCGGGACTAGCGGGAGGTTTCGATGAGCAGTTCTTC.

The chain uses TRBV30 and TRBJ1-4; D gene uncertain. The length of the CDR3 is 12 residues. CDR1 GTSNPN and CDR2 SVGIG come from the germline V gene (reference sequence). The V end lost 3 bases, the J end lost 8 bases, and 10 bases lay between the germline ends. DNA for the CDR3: TGTGCCTGGAGCCCCTCGGGGGAAAAACTGTTTTTT. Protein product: CAWSPSGEKLFF.

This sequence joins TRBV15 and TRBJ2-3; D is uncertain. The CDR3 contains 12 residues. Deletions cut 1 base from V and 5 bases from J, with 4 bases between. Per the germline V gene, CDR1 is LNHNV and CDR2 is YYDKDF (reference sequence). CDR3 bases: TGTGCCACCAGCAGAGCCCTAGATACGCAGTATTTT. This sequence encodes CATSRALDTQYF.

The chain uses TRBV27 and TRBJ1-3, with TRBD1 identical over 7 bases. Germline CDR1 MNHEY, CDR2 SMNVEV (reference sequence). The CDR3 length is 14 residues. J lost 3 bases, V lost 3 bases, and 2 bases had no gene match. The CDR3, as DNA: TGTGCCAGCAGTTTTTCAGGGGGTGGAAACACCATATATTTT. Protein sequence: CASSFSGGGNTIYF.

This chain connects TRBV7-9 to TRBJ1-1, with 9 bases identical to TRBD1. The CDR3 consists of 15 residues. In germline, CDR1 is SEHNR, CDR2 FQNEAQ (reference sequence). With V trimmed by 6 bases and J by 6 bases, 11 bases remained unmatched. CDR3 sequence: CASSSGTGIWAEAFF. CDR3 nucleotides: TGTGCCAGCAGTTCGGGGACAGGGATTTGGGCTGAAGCTTTCTTT.

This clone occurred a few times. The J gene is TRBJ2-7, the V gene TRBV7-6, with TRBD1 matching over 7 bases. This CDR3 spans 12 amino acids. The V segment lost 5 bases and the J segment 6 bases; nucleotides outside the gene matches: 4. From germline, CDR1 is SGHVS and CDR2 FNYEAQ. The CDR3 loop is CASSPDRAEQYF. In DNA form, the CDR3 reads TGTGCCAGCAGCCCAGACAGGGCCGAGCAGTACTTC.

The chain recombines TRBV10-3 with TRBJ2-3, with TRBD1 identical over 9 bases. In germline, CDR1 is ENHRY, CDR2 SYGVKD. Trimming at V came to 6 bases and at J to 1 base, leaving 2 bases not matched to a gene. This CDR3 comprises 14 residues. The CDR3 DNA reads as TGTGCCATCAGGGGGGACAGGGGCACAGATACGCAGTATTTT. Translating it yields CAIRGDRGTDTQYF.

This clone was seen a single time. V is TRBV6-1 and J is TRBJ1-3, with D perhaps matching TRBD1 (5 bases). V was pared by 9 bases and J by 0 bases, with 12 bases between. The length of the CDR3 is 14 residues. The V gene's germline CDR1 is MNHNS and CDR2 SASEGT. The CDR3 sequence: CASETVFSGNTIYF. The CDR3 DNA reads TGTGCCAGTGAGACAGTCTTCTCTGGAAACACCATATATTTT.

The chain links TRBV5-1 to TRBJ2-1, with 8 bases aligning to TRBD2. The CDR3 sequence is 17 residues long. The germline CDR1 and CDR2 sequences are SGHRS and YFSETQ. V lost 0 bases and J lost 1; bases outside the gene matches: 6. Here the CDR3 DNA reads TGCGCCAGCAGCTTGGCCGGCCCTAGCGGGTCCTACAATGAGCAGTTCTTC. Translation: CASSLAGPSGSYNEQFF.